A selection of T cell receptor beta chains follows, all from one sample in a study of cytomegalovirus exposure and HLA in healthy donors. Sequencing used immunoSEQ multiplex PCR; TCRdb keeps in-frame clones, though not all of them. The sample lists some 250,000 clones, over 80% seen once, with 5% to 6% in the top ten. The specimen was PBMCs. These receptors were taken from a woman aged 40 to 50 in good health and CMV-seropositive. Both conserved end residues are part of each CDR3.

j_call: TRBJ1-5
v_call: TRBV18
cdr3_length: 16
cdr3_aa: CASSHGIQGASQPQHF

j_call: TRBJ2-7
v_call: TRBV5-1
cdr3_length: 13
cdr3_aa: CASSFQGNYEQYF

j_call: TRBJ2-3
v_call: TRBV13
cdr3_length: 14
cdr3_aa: CASSFVPPGDTQYF

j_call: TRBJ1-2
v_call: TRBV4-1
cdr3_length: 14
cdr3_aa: CASSQGLTGRGYTF

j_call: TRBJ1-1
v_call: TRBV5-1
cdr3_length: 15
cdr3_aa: CASSSRGTGRTEAFF

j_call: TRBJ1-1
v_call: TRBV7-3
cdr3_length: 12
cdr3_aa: CASSDINRTAFF

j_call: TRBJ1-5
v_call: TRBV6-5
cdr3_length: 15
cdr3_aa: CASSPGTGGNQPQHF

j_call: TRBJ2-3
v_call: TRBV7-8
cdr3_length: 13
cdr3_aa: CASSLAQGDTQYF

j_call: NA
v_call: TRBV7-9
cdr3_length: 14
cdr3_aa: CASSFGRASYEQYF

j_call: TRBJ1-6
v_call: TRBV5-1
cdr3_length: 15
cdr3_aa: CASSLGGREDSPLHF

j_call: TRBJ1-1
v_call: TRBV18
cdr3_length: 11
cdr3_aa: CASSPSAGAFF

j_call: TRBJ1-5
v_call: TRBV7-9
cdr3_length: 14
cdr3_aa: CASSQVGGDQPQHF

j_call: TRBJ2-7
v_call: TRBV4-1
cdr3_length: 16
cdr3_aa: CASSLIPGQDSYEQYF

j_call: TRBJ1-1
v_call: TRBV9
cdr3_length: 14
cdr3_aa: CASSVAGEGTEAFF